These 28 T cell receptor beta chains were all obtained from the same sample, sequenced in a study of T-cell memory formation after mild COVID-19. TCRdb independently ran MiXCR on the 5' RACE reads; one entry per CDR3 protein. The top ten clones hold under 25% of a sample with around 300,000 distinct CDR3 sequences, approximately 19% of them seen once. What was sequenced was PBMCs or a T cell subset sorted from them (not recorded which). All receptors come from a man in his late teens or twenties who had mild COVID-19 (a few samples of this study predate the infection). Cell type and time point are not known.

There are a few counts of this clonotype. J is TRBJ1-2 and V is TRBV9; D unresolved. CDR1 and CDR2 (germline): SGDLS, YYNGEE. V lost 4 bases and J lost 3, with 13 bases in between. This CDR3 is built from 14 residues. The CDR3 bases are TGTGCCAGCAGCTTAAAGATGGCTGACTATGGCTACACCTTC. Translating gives CASSLKMADYGYTF.

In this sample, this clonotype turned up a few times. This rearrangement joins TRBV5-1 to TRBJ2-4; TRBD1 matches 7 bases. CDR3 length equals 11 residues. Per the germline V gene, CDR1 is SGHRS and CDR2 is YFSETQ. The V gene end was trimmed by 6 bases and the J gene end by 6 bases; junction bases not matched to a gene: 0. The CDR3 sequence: CASKGANIQYF. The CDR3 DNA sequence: TGCGCCAGCAAGGGGGCAAACATTCAGTACTTC. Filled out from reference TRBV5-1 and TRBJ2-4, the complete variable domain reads KAGVTQTPRYLIKTRGQQVTLSCSPISGHRSVSWYQQTPGQGLQFLFEYFSETQRNKGNFPGRFSGRQFSNSRSEMNVSTLELGDSALYLCASKGANIQYFGAGTRLSVL.

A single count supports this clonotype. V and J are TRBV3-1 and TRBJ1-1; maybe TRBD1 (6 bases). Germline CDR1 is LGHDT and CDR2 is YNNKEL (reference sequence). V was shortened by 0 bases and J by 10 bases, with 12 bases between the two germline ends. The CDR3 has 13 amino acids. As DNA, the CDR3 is TGTGCCAGCAGCCAAGAGTTCAGGGGAACAGCTTTCTTT. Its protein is CASSQEFRGTAFF.

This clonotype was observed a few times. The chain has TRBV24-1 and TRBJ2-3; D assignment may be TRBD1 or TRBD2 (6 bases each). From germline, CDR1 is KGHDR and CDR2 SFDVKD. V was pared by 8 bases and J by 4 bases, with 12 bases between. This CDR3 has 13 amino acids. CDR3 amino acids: CATMGGFADTQYF. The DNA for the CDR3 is TGTGCCACCATGGGGGGCTTCGCAGATACGCAGTATTTT.

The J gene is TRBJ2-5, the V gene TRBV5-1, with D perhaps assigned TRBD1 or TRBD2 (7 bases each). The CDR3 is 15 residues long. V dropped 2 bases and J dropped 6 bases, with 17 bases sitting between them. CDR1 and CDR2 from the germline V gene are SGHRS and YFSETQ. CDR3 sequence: CASSLWEGARKTQYF. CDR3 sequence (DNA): TGCGCCAGCAGCTTATGGGAGGGGGCGAGGAAGACCCAGTACTTC.

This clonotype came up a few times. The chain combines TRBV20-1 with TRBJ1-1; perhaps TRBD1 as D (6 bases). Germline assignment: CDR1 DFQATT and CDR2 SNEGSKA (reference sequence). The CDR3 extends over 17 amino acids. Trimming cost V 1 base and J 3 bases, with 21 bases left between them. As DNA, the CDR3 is TGCAGTGCTAGAGGTAGGACAGAACTTTTGAAGTACACTGAAGCTTTCTTT. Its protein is CSARGRTELLKYTEAFF.

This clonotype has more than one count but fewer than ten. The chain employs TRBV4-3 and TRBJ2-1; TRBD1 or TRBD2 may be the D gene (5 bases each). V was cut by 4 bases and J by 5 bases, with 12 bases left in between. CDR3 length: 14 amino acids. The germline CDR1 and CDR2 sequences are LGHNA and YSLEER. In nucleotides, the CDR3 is TGCGCCAGCAGCCCGGGGAGCAGGGACAATGAGCAGTTCTTC. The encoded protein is CASSPGSRDNEQFF.

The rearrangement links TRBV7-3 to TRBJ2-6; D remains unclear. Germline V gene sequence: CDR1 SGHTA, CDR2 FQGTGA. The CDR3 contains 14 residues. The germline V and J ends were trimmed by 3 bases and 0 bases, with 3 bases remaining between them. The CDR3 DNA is TGTGCCAGCAGCTTCCCCTCTGGGGCCAACGTCCTGACTTTC. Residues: CASSFPSGANVLTF.

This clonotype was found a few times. The CDR3 bases are TGCAGTAGCCGGGCCATGGGGACCGAGCAGTACTTC. This encodes CSSRAMGTEQYF. This chain connects TRBV20-1 to TRBJ2-7, with D tentatively TRBD1 or TRBD2 (5 bases each). The V and J ends lost 8 bases and 6 bases respectively, with 17 bases between them. The CDR3 covers 12 residues. Germline values: CDR1 DFQATT, CDR2 SNEGSKA (reference sequence).

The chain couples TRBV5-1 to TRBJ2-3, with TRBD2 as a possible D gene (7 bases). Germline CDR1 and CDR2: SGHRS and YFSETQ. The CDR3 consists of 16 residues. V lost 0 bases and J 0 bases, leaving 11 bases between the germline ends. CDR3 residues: CASSLEGGESTDTQYF. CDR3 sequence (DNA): TGCGCCAGCAGCTTGGAGGGGGGGGAGAGCACAGATACGCAGTATTTT.

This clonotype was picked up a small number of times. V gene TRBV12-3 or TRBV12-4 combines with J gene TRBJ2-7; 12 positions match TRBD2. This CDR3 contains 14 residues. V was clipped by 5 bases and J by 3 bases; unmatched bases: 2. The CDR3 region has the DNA TGTGCCAGCAGTCCTAGCGGGGGGGACTACGAGCAGTACGTC. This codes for CASSPSGGDYEQYV.

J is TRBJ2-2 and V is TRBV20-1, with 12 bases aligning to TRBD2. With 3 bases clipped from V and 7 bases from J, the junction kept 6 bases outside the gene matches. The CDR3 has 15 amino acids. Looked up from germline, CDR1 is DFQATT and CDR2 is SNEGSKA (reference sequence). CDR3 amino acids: CSARTSGGGNGELFF. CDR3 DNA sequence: TGCAGTGCTAGGACTAGCGGGGGAGGGAACGGGGAGCTGTTTTTT.

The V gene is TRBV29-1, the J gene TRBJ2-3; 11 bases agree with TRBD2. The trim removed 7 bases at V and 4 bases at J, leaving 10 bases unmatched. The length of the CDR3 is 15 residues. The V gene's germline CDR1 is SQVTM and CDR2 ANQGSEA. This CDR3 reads CSAVLAGDSSDTQYF. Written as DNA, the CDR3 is TGCAGCGCCGTACTAGCGGGGGACTCCTCAGATACGCAGTATTTT.

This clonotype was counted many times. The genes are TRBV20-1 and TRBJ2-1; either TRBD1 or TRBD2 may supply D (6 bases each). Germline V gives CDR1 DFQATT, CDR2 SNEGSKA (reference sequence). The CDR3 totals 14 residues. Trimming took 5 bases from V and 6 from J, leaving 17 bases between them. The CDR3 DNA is TGCAGTGCTCCGACCGTCGGAGGGGGCAATGAGCAGTTCTTC. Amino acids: CSAPTVGGGNEQFF.

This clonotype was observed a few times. For the CDR3, the DNA is TGTGCCAGCACTTCGGGTGGGGGGAGTAAATACGAGCAGTACTTC. Translated: CASTSGGGSKYEQYF. V and J are TRBV27 and TRBJ2-7; D is possibly TRBD2 (6 bases). The V end lost 7 bases, the J end lost 4 bases, and 20 bases lay between the germline ends. CDR1 MNHEY and CDR2 SMNVEV come from the germline V gene (reference sequence). CDR3 length equals 15 residues.

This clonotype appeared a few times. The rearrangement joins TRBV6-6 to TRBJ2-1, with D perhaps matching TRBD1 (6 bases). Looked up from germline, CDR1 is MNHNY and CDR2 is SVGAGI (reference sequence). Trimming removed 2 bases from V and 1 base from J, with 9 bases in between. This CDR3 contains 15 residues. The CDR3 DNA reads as TGTGCCAGCAGTTACACAGGGCCGTCCTACAATGAGCAGTTCTTC. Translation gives CASSYTGPSYNEQFF.

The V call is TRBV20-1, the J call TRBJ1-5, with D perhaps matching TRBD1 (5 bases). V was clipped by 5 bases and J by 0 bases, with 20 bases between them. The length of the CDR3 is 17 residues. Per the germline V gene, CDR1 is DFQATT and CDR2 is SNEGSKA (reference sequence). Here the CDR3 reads CSAPWGGRVNSNQPQHF. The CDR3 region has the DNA TGCAGTGCTCCCTGGGGGGGTAGGGTCAATAGCAATCAGCCCCAGCATTTT.

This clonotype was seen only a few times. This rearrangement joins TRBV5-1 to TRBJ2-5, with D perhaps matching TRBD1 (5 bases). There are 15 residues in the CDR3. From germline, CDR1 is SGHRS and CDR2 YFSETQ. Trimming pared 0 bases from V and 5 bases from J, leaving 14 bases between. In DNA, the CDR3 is TGCGCCAGCAGCTTGGATCAGGGATTTTGGGAGACCCAGTACTTC. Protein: CASSLDQGFWETQYF.

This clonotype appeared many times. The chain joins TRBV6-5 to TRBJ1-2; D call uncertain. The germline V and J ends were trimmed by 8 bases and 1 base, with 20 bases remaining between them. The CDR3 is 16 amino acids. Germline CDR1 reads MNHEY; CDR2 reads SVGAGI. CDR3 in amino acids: CASWGELKLDNYGYTF. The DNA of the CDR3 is TGTGCCAGCTGGGGAGAGCTCAAGCTCGATAACTATGGCTACACCTTC.

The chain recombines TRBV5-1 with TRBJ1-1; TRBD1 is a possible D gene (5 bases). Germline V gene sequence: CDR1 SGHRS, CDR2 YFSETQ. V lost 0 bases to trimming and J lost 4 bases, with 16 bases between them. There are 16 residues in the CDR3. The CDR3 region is CASSLASPSQGTEAFF. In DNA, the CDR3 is TGCGCCAGCAGCTTGGCGTCACCGTCGCAGGGCACTGAAGCTTTCTTT.

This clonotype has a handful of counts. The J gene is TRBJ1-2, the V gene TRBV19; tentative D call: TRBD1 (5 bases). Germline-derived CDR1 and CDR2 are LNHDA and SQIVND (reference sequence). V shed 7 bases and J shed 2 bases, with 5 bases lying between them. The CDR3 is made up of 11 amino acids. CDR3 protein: CASTGNYGYTF. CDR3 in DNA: TGTGCCAGTACAGGGAACTATGGCTACACCTTC.

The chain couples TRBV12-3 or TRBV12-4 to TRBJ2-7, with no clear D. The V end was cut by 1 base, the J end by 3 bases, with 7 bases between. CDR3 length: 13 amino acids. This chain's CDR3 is CASSLVGRYEQYV. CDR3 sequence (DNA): TGTGCCAGCAGTTTAGTAGGCCGCTACGAGCAGTACGTC.

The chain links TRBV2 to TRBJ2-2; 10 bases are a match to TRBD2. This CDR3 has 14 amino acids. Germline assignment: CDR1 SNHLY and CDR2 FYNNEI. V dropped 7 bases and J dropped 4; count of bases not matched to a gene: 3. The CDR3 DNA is TGTGCCAGCATAGCGGGGGGCGTCACCGGGGAGCTGTTTTTT. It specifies CASIAGGVTGELFF.

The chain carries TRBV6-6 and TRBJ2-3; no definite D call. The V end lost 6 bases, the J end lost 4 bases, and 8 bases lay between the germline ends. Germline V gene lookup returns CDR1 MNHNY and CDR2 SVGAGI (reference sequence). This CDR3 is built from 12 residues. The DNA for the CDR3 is TGTGCCAGCAGACTTACGGCAGATACGCAGTATTTT. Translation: CASRLTADTQYF.

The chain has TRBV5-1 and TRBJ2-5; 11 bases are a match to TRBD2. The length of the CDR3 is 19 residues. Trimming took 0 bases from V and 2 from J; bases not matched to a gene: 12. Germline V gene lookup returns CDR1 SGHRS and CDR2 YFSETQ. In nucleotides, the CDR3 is TGCGCCAGCAGCTTGGTACGGGGCCTAGCGGGGGGCGTTCAAGAGACCCAGTACTTC. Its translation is CASSLVRGLAGGVQETQYF.

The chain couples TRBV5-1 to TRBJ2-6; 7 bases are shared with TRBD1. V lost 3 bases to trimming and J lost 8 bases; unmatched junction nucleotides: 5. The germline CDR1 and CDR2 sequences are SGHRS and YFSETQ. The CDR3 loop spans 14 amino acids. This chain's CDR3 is CASSSRDSTNVLTF. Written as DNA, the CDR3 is TGCGCCAGCAGCTCCCGGGACAGCACCAACGTCCTGACTTTC.

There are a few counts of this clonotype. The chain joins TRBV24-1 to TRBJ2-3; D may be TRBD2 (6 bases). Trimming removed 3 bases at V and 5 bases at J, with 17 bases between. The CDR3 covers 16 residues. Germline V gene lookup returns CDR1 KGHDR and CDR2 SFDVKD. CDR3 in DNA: TGTGCCACCAGTGATGTGGGGACTGGGATTCAAGATACGCAGTATTTT. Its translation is CATSDVGTGIQDTQYF.

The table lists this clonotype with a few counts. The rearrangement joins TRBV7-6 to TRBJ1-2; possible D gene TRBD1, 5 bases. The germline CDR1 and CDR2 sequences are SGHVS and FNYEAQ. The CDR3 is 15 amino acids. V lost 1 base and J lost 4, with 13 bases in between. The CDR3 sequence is CASSLVIGGPYGYTF. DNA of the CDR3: TGTGCCAGCAGCTTAGTGATCGGGGGACCCTATGGCTACACCTTC.